This TCR beta chain emerged from a study of blood T cell repertoires in COVID-19. Clones were read by immunoSEQ multiplex PCR, and TCRdb kept only the in-frame ones, dropping some. Here the sample spans roughly 100,000 clones, 87% being singletons. The CDR3 sequence is 14 residues long. V lost 6 bases, J lost 1 base, and 5 bases stayed unmatched. The germline CDR1 and CDR2 sequences are MDHEN and SYDVKM. The specimen was peripheral blood. This chain uses TRBV28 with TRBJ1-1; 7 bases align to TRBD1. The receptor was isolated from a woman aged 45 to 65 with COVID-19, enrolled during active disease. In DNA form, the CDR3 reads TGTGCCAGCAGGACACAGGGGACGAACACTGAAGCTTTCTTT. Translated: CASRTQGTNTEAFF. Full variable domain (missing parts from reference TRBV28 and TRBJ1-1): DVKVTQSSRYLVKRTGEKVFLECVQDMDHENMFWYRQDPGLGLRLIYFSYDVKMKEKGDIPEGYSVSREKKERFSLILESASTNQTSMYLCASRTQGTNTEAFFGQGTRLTVV.